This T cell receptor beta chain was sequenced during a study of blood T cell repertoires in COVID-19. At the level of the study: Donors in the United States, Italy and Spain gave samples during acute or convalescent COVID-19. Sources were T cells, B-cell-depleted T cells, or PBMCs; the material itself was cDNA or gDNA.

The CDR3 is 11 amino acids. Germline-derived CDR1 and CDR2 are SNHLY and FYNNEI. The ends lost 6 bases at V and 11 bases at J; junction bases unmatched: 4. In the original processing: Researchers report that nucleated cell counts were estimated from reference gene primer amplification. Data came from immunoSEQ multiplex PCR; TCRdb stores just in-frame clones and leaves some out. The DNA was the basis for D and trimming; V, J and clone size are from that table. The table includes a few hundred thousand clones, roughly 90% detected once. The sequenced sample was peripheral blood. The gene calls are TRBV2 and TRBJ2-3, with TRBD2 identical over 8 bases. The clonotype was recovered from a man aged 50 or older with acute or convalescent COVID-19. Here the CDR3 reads CASRSTSEQYF. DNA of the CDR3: TGTGCCAGCAGATCGACTAGCGAGCAGTATTTT.